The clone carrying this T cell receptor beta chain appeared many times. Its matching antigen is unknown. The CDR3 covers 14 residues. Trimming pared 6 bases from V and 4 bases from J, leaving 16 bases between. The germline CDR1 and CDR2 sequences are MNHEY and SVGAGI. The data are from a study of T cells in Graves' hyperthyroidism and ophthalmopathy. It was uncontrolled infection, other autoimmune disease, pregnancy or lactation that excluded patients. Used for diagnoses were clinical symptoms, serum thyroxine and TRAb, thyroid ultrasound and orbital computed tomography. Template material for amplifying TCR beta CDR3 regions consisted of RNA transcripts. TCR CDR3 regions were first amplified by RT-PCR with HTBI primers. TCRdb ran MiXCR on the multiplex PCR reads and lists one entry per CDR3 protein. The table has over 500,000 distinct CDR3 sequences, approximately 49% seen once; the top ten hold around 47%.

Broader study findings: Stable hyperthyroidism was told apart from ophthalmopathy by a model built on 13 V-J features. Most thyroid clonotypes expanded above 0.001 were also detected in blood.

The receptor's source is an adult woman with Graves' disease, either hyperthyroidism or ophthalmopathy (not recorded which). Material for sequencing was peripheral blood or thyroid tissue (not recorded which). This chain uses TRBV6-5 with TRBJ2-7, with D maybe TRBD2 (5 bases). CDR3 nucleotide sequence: TGTGCCAGCAGCCCCGGACTGGATACATACGAGCAGTACTTC. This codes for CASSPGLDTYEQYF.